The present entry profiles one T cell receptor beta chain with its context. Profiling relied on immunoSEQ multiplex PCR, and the TCRdb table lists in-frame clones only, not all of them. The sample comprises roughly 96,000 clones, around 80% of which are singletons, and roughly 4% rests with the top ten. The data originate from a study of blood T cell repertoires in COVID-19. Study-wide context: Material from acute and convalescent COVID-19 was sourced from the United States, Italy and Spain.

This TCR came from a man aged 60 to 69 with acute or convalescent COVID-19. Sequencing was done on a sample of peripheral blood.

Here the CDR3 DNA reads TGTGCCAGTGGGACTAGCGGGGGGAAGCAGTACTTC. Its protein is CASGTSGGKQYF. V and J are TRBV6-5 and TRBJ2-7; TRBD2 aligns across 15 bases. The CDR3 spans 12 residues. The germline gives CDR1 MNHEY, CDR2 SVGAGI. V shed 9 bases, J shed 8 bases, and the junction held 2 bases outside the gene matches.